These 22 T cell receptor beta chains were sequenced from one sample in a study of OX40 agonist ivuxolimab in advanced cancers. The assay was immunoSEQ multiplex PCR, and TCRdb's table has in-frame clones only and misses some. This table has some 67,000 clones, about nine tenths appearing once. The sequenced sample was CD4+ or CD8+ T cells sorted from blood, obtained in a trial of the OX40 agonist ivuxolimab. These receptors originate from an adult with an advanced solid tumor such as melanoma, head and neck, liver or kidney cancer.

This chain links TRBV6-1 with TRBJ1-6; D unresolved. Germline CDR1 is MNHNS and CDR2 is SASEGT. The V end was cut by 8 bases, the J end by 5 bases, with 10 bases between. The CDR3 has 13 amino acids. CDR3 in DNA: TGTGCCAGCGGCGGTCGCGATAATTCACCCCTCCACTTT. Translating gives CASGGRDNSPLHF.

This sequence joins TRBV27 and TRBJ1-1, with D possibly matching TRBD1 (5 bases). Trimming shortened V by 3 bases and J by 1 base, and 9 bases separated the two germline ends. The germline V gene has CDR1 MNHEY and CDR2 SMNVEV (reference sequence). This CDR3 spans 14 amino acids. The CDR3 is CASSLYGQNTEAFF. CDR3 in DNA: TGTGCCAGCAGTTTGTACGGACAGAACACTGAAGCTTTCTTT.

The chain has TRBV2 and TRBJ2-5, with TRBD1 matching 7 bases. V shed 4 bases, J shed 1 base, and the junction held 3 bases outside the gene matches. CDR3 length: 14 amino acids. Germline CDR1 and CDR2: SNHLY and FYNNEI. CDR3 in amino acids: CASSGQGSQETQYF. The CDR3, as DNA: TGTGCCAGCAGTGGACAGGGATCCCAAGAGACCCAGTACTTC.

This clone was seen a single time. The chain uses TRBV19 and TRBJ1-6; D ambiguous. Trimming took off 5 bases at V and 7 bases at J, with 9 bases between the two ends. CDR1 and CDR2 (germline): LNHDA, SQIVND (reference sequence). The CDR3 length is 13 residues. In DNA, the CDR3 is TGTGCCAGTAGTCACGGAACCAATTCACCCCTCCACTTT. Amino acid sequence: CASSHGTNSPLHF.

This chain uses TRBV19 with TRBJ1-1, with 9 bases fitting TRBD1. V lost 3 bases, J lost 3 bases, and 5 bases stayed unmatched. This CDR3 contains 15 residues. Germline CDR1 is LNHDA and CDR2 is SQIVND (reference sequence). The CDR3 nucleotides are TGTGCCAGTAGTATGGGACAGGGAGCGGACACTGAAGCTTTCTTT. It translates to CASSMGQGADTEAFF.

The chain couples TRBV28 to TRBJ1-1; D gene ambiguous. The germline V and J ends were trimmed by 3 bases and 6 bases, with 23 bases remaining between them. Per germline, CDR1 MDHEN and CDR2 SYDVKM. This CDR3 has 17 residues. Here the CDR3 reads CASSFFGTVGFGAEAFF. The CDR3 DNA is TGTGCCAGCAGTTTTTTTGGTACAGTCGGGTTCGGCGCTGAAGCTTTCTTT.

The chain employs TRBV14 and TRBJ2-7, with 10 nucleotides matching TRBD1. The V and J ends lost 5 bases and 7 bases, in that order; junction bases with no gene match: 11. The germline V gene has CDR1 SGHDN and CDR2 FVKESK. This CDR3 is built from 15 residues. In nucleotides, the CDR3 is TGTGCCAGCAGCGCGTTTCCGGGACAGGGGCGGGAGCAGTACTTC. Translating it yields CASSAFPGQGREQYF. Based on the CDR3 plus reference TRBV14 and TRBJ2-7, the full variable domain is EAGVTQFPSHSVIEKGQTVTLRCDPISGHDNLYWYRRVMGKEIKFLLHFVKESKQDESGMPNNRFLAERTGGTYSTLKVQPAELEDSGVYFCASSAFPGQGREQYFGPGTRLTVT.

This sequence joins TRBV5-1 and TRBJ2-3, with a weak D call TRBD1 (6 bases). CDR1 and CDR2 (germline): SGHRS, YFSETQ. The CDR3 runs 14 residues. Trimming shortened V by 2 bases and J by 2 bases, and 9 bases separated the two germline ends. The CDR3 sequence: CASSFGQTTDTQYF. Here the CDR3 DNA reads TGCGCCAGCAGCTTCGGACAGACCACAGATACGCAGTATTTT.

The CDR3 spells CSVRTGFYGYTF. The CDR3 DNA follows: TGCAGCGTCCGGACAGGATTCTATGGCTACACCTTC. The chain links TRBV29-1 to TRBJ1-2; TRBD1 matches 7 bases. The CDR3 loop spans 12 amino acids. Germline V gene lookup returns CDR1 SQVTM and CDR2 ANQGSEA. The trim removed 6 bases at V and 4 bases at J, leaving 5 bases unmatched.

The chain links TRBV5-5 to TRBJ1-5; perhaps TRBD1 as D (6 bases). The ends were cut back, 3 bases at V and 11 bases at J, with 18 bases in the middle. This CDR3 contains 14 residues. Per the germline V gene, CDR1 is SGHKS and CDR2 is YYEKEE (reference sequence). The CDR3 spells CASSWGGAETAQHF. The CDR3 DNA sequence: TGTGCCAGCAGCTGGGGGGGCGCGGAGACGGCCCAGCATTTT.

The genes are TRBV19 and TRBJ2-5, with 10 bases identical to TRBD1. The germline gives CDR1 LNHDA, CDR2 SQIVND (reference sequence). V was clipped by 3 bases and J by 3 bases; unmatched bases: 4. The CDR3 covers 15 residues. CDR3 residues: CASSIFGTGEETQYF. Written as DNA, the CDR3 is TGTGCCAGTAGTATCTTTGGGACAGGGGAAGAGACCCAGTACTTC.

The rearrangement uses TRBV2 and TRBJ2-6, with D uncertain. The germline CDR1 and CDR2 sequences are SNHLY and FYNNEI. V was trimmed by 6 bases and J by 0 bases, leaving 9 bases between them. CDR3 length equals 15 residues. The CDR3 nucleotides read TGTGCCAGCAGAGATATGAGCTCTGGGGCCAACGTCCTGACTTTC. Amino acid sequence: CASRDMSSGANVLTF.

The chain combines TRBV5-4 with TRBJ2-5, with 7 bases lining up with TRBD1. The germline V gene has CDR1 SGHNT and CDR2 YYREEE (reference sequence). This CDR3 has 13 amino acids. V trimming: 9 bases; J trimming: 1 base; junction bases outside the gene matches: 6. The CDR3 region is CATRTGSQETQYF. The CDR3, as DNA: TGTGCCACCCGGACAGGAAGCCAAGAGACCCAGTACTTC.

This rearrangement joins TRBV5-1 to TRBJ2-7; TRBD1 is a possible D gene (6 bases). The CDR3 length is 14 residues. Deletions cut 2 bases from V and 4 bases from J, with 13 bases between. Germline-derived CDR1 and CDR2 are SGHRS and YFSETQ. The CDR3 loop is CASSLGQTAYEQYF. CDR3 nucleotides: TGCGCCAGCAGCTTAGGACAGACAGCTTACGAGCAGTACTTC.

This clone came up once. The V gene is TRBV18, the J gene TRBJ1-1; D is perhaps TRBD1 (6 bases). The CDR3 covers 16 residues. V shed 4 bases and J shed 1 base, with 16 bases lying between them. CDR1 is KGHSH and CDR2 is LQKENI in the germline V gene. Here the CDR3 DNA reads TGTGCCAGCTCACTCCGCCCGACAGGAGAGAACACTGAAGCTTTCTTT. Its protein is CASSLRPTGENTEAFF. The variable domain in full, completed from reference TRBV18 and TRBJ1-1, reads NAGVMQNPRHLVRRRGQEARLRCSPMKGHSHVYWYRQLPEEGLKFMVYLQKENIIDESGMPKERFSAEFPKEGPSILRIQQVVRGDSAAYFCASSLRPTGENTEAFFGQGTRLTVV.

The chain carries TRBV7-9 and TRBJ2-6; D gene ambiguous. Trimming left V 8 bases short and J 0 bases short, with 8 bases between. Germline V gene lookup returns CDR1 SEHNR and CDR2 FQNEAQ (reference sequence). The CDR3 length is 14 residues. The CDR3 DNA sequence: TGTGCCAGCCGACTGAACTCTGGGGCCAACGTCCTGACTTTC. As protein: CASRLNSGANVLTF.

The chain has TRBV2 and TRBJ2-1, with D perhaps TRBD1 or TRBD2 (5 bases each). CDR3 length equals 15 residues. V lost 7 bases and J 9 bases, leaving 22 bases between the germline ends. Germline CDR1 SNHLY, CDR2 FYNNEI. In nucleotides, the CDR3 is TGTGCCAGCAATCCGGGACGGCCCCCGTCGAGTGAGCAGTTCTTC. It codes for CASNPGRPPSSEQFF.

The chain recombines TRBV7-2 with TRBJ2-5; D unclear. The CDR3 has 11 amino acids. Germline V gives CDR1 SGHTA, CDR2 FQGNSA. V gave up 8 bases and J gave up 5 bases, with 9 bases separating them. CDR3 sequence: CASRRFETQYF. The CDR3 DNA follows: TGTGCCAGCCGTCGGTTTGAGACCCAGTACTTC.

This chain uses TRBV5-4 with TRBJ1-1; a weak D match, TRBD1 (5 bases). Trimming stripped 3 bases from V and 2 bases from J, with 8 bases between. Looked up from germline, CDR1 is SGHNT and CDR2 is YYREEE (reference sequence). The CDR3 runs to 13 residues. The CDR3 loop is CASSSTANTEAFF. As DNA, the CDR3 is TGTGCCAGCAGCTCGACAGCTAACACTGAAGCTTTCTTT.

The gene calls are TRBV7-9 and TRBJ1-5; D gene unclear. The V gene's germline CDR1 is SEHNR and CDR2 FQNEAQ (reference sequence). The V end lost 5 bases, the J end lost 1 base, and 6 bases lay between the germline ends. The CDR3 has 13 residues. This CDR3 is CASSLDSNQPQHF. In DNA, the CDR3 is TGTGCCAGCAGCCTCGACAGCAATCAGCCCCAGCATTTT.

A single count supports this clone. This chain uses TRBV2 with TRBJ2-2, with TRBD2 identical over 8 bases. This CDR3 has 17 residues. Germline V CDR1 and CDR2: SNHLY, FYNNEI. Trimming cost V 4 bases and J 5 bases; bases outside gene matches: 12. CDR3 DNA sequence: TGTGCCAGCAGTGTCGGGGACCGGGGGGGCCGGACCGGGGAGCTGTTTTTT. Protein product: CASSVGDRGGRTGELFF.

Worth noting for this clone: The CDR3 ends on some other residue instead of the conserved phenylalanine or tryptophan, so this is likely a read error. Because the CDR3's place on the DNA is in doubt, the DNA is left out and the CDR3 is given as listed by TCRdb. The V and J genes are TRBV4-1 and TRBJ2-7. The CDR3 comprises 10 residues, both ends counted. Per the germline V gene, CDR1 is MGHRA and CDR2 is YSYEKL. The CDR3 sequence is CASSWDGSCR.